The TCR beta chain under discussion was sequenced for a study of vaccination and CD4 T cells after COVID-19. Study-wide context: Of the convalescent patients, who were SARS-CoV-2 positive by nasal swab PCR, 9 or 10 had mild and one severe disease.

Documented treatment: roughly nine-day PBMC culture with coronavirus spike peptide pools or control peptides (ViraFEST assay). Cultures used 1.5 million to 2.5 million PBMCs per well, about 10 IU/ml IL-2 and approximately 9.5 ug/ml peptides. This clonotype was picked up a small number of times. Its target is unknown. Germline CDR1 is MNHNS and CDR2 is SASEGT. The CDR3 covers 14 residues. The V end was cut by 7 bases, the J end by 6 bases, with 18 bases between. With the Oncomine TCR Beta short-read assay, DNA from cultured CD4+ T cells was sequenced. TCRdb re-analysed the PCR reads in MiXCR, keeping a single row per CDR3 protein. Of 15,000 to 20,000 distinct CDR3 sequences in the sample, approximately 50% were seen once. The study's findings and limits: Median SARS-CoV-2-reactive clonotype numbers went up from about 20 to 38, but not significantly.

This clonotype originated in a human donor who had recovered from COVID-19. Sequenced material: CD4+ T cells from blood, cultured in vitro, taken after SARS-CoV-2 vaccination. The V gene is TRBV6-1, the J gene TRBJ1-2; D call uncertain. CDR3 nucleotide sequence: TGTGCCAGCACTCCCACGCCGTCGGGTAATGGCTACACCTTC. Its protein product is CASTPTPSGNGYTF.